This T cell receptor (beta chain) comes out of a study of OX40 agonist ivuxolimab in advanced cancers. The V and J ends lost 1 base and 2 bases respectively, with 12 bases between them. The CDR3 runs 16 residues. CDR1 is SGHAT and CDR2 is FQNNGV in the germline V gene. Produced via immunoSEQ multiplex PCR; TCRdb's table is partial and in-frame only. This repertoire shows some 150,000 clones, 85% to 95% found once; its top ten account for roughly 1%. The source was CD4+ or CD8+ T cells sorted from blood, collected in a trial of the OX40 agonist ivuxolimab. The V and J genes are TRBV11-2 and TRBJ1-5; D ambiguous. The TCR comes from an adult with an advanced solid tumor such as melanoma, head and neck, liver or kidney cancer. The CDR3 nucleotides read TGTGCCAGCAGCTTAGCGCGTGGGCGGGGCAATCAGCCCCAGCATTTT. It yields the protein CASSLARGRGNQPQHF. The variable domain in full, completed from reference TRBV11-2 and TRBJ1-5, reads EAGVAQSPRYKIIEKRQSVAFWCNPISGHATLYWYQQILGQGPKLLIQFQNNGVVDDSQLPKDRFSAERLKGVDSTLKIQPAKLEDSAVYLCASSLARGRGNQPQHFGDGTRLSIL.